This T cell receptor (beta chain) derives from a study of CD4+ T cells in melanoma. Here immunoSEQ multiplex PCR was the method, and the copy in TCRdb shows in-frame clones only, minus some. The sample includes 120,000 to 150,000 clones, 80% to 95% seen only once; the top ten take less than 2%. In this sample, this clone turned up a few times. This clonotype was sampled from a human donor with melanoma.

CDR3 nucleotide sequence: TGTGCCACACACAGGGAGGGCGGCAACTATGGCTACACCTTC. Residues: CATHREGGNYGYTF. The rearrangement links TRBV19 to TRBJ1-2, with D possibly matching TRBD1 (6 bases). The germline CDR1 and CDR2 sequences are LNHDA and SQIVND (reference sequence). Trimming took off 10 bases at V and 2 bases at J, with 17 bases between the two ends. CDR3 length: 14 amino acids.